Each of the 2 T cell receptor beta chains below was sequenced from the same sample in a study of CD8+ T cells in alopecia areata. Regarding treatment: oral pan-JAK inhibitor, 5-10 mg twice daily. RNA was extracted and reverse transcribed into cDNA as the sequencing template. Method: immunoSEQ multiplex PCR; TCRdb's copy keeps in-frame clones and lacks some. The sample carries more than 110,000 clones, roughly 50% recorded once. This sample comprised CD8+ T cells sorted from blood, obtained at week 4, from a patient treated with tofacitinib. These receptors all stem from a human donor with alopecia areata.

The chain links TRBV30 to TRBJ2-7, with D unclear. This CDR3 is built from 13 residues. Trimming took off 0 bases at V and 3 bases at J, with 9 bases between the two ends. Germline V gives CDR1 GTSNPN, CDR2 SVGIG (reference sequence). As DNA, the CDR3 is TGTGCCTGGAGTGTGACCGGCAGCTACGAGCAGTACTTC. It encodes CAWSVTGSYEQYF.

The chain is built from TRBV2 and TRBJ2-7; D perhaps matches TRBD2 (5 bases). The CDR3 is 13 residues long. V gave up 8 bases and J gave up 5 bases, with 16 bases separating them. Germline CDR1 SNHLY, CDR2 FYNNEI. The CDR3 spells CASGYDGEHEQYF. The CDR3 nucleotides are TGTGCCAGCGGATACGACGGGGAACACGAGCAGTACTTC. Variable domain in full (rest from reference TRBV2 and TRBJ2-7): EPEVTQTPSHQVTQMGQEVILRCVPISNHLYFYWYRQILGQKVEFLVSFYNNEISEKSEIFDDQFSVERPDGSNFTLKIRSTKLEDSAMYFCASGYDGEHEQYFGPGTRLTVT.